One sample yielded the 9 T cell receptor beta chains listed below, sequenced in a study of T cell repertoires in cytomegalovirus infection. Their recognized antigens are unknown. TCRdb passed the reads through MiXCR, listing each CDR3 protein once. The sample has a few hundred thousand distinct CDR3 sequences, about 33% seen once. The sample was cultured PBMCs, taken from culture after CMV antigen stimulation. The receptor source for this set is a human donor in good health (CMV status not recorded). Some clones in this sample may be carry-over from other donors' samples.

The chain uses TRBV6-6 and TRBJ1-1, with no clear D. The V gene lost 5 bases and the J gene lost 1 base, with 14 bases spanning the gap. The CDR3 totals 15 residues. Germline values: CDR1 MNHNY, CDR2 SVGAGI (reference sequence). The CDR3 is CASSGRRARNTEAFF. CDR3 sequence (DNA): TGTGCCAGCAGTGGACGTAGGGCCAGGAACACTGAAGCTTTCTTT.

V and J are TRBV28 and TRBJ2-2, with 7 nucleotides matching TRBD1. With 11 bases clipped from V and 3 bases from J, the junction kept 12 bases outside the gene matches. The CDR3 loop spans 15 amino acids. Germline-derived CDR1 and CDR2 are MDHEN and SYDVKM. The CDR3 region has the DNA TGTGCCGCCCTCGGGACAGAATTCGACACCGGGGAGCTGTTTTTT. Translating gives CAALGTEFDTGELFF.

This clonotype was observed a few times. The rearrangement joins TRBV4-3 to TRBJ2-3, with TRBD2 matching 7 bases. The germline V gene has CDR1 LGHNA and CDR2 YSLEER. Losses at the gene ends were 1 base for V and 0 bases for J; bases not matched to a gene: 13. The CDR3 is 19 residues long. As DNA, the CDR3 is TGCGCCAGCAGCCAAGGGGAGCGGGGACGAATCTCTAGCACAGATACGCAGTATTTT. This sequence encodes CASSQGERGRISSTDTQYF.

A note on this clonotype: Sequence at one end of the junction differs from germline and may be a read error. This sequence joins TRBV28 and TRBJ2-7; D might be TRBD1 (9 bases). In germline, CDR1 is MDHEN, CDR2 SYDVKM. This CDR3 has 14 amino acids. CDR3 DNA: TGTGCCAGCAGCTCAACAGGGGGCGTCGGGACTAGGTTCTTC. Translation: CASSSTGGVGTRFF.

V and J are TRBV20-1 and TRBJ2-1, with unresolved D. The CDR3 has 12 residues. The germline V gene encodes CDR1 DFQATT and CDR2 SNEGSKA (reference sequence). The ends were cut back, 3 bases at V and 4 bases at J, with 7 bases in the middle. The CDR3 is CSASPDYNEQFF. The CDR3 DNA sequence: TGCAGTGCTAGCCCGGATTACAATGAGCAGTTCTTC.

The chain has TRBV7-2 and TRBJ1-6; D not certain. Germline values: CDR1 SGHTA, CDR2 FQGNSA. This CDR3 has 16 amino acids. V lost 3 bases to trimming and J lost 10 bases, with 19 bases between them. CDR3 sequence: CASSFANTVGGSPLHF. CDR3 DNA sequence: TGTGCCAGCAGCTTTGCAAACACGGTTGGTGGATCACCCCTCCACTTT.

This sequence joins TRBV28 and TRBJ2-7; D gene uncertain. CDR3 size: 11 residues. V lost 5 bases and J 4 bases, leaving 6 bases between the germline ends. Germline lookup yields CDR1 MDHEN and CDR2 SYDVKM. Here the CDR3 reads CASSIPYEQYF. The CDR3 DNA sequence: TGTGCCAGCAGTATCCCATACGAGCAGTACTTC.

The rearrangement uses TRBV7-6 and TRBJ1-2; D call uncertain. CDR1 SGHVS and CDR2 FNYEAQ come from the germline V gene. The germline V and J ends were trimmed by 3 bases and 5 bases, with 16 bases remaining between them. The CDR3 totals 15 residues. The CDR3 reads CASSFGPKAQYGYTF. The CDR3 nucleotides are TGTGCCAGCAGCTTCGGACCTAAGGCCCAATATGGCTACACCTTC.

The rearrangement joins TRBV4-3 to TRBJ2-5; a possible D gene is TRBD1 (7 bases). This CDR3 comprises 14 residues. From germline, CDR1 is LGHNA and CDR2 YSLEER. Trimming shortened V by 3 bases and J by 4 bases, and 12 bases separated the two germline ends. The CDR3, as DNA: TGCGCCAGCAGCCAGACAGGGAGGACAGAGACCCAGTACTTC. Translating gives CASSQTGRTETQYF.